This is a list of T cell receptor beta chains from one sample in a study of radiotherapy plus CTLA-4 blockade in lung cancer. Some clones are missing from TCRdb's copy, which holds only in-frame ones; the method was immunoSEQ multiplex PCR. The table shows around 120,000 clones, with roughly 74% occurring only once. This specimen consisted of peripheral blood, obtained from a patient treated with radiotherapy plus ipilimumab. These receptors were obtained from a human donor with non-small cell lung cancer who had a partial response to radiotherapy plus ipilimumab. The CDR3 runs from the conserved cysteine through the conserved F or W. D genes are given only for firm matches. Not all rows give a size; the values are once, few, many and, for expanded clones, a class.

j_gene | len | abundance | d_gene | v_gene | CDR3nt | CDR3aa
TRBJ2-1 | 16 | once | TRBD2 | TRBV6-4 | TGTGCCAGCAGTGACTCTTTTAGCGGGGCCCCCCATGAGCAGTTCTTC | CASSDSFSGAPHEQFF
TRBJ2-1 | 22 | NA | TRBD2 | TRBV5-1 | TGCGCCAGCAGCTTGACTGCGGCCTCCGGGACTAGCGGGAGAGGCTCCTACAATGAGCAGTTCTTC | CASSLTAASGTSGRGSYNEQFF
TRBJ2-2 | 18 | NA | TRBD2 | TRBV27 | TGTGCCAGCAGTTTAGGGTCCGCGGGAGGGCAGAACACCGGGGAGCTGTTTTTT | CASSLGSAGGQNTGELFF
TRBJ1-2 | 14 | NA | TRBD1 | TRBV13 | TGTGCCAGCAGCTTAGCCGGGACAGGCTATGGCTACACCTTC | CASSLAGTGYGYTF
TRBJ2-7 | 13 | NA | TRBD1 | TRBV11-2 | TGTGCCAGCAGCTTAGAGACAGGGTACGAGCAGTACTTC | CASSLETGYEQYF
TRBJ2-7 | 16 | NA | TRBD2 | TRBV2 | TGTGCCAGCAGTGAGGACGGGCTAGCGGGAGTGAACGAGCAGTACTTC | CASSEDGLAGVNEQYF
TRBJ1-5 | 15 | NA | TRBD1 | TRBV7-3 | TGTGCCAGCAGTTCACAGGGGGCGGAGGTGCAGCCCCAGCATTTT | CASSSQGAEVQPQHF
TRBJ1-1 | 14 | NA | NA | TRBV28 | TGTGCCAGCCGCAAACAGGGACAGAACACTGAAGCTTTCTTT | CASRKQGQNTEAFF
TRBJ2-3 | 16 | NA | TRBD2 | TRBV27 | TGTGCCAGCAGCTACCGACTAGCGGGAGGCCCAGATACGCAGTATTTT | CASSYRLAGGPDTQYF
TRBJ2-3 | 20 | NA | TRBD1 | TRBV4-1 | TGCGCCAGCAGCCGCGAAGTCCCCTTCCGGGACAGGGGGAGGATAGATACGCAGTATTTT | CASSREVPFRDRGRIDTQYF
TRBJ1-1 | 12 | once | NA | TRBV6-1 | TGTGGAGGGGGTGAATTGAACACTGAAGCTTTCTTT | CGGGELNTEAFF
TRBJ1-2 | 14 | NA | TRBD1 | TRBV19 | TGTGCCAGTAGTCCACGACAGGGAAGGGGCGGCTACACCTTC | CASSPRQGRGGYTF
TRBJ2-1 | 14 | NA | NA | TRBV4-2 | TGTACCAGCAGCCAAGAGGCTAGCTACAATGAGCAGTTCTTC | CTSSQEASYNEQFF
TRBJ2-1 | 13 | NA | NA | TRBV7-2 | TGTGCCAGCAGCCCCTTCACTAGGAATGAGCAGTTCTTC | CASSPFTRNEQFF
TRBJ1-1 | 12 | few | NA | TRBV12-5 | TGTGCTAGTGGATGGGCGAACACTGAAGCTTTCTTT | CASGWANTEAFF
TRBJ2-5 | 16 | NA | TRBD2 | TRBV7-8 | TGTGCCAGCAGCCTCACCGGGACTAGCGGGCAAGAGACCCAGTACTTC | CASSLTGTSGQETQYF